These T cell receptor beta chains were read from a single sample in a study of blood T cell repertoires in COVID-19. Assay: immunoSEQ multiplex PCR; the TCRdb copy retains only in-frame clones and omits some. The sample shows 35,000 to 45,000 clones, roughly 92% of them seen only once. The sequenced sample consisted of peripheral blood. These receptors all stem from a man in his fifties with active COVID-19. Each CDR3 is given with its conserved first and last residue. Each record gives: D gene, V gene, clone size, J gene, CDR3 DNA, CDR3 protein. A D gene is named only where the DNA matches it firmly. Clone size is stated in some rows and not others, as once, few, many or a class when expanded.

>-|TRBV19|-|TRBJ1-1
TGTGCCAGTAGTATACGGGACAAGAACACTGAAGCTTTCTTT
CASSIRDKNTEAFF
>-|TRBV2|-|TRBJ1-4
TGTGCCAGCAGGGTGGATCGAGCTAAAGCGGAAAAACTGTTTTTT
CASRVDRAKAEKLFF
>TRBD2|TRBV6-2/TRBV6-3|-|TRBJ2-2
TGTGCCAGCAGGCCTACTAGCGGGAGGAACACCGGGGAGCTGTTTTTT
CASRPTSGRNTGELFF
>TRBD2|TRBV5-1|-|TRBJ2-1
TGCGCCAGCAGCATTACTAGCGGGCTAAACTCCTACAATGAGCAGTTCTTC
CASSITSGLNSYNEQFF
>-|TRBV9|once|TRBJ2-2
TGTGCCAGCAGCGCACAAGGACAGTTAACCGGGGAGCTGTTTTTT
CASSAQGQLTGELFF
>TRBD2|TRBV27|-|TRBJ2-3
TGTGCCAGCAGTTTATCGCTGACGGGAGGCCTATATACGCAGTATTTT
CASSLSLTGGLYTQYF
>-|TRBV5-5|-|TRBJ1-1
TGTGCCAGCAGCCGCTACGGCAGGGCAGGGGACACTGAAGCTTTCTTT
CASSRYGRAGDTEAFF
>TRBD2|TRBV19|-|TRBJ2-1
TGTGCCAGTAGTGTGCTAGCGGGTCACACCAATGAGCAGTTCTTC
CASSVLAGHTNEQFF
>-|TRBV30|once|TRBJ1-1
TGTGCCTGGAGGGGGACATTGAACACTGAAGCTTTCTTT
CAWRGTLNTEAFF
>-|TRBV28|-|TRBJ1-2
TGTGCCAGCAGTTTAGGACAGACAGTGTTCGCCTATGGCTACACCTTC
CASSLGQTVFAYGYTF
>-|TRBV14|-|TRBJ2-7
TGTGCCAGCAGCCAAGTCAGGGAAGGGGGCGAGCAGTACTTC
CASSQVREGGEQYF
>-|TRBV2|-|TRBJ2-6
TGTGCCAGCAGTCGGACTGAGTCTGGGGCCAACGTCCTGACTTTC
CASSRTESGANVLTF
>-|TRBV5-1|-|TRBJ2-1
TGCGCCAGCAGCGCTGATGGGCAGGGGACCTACAATGAGCAGTTCTTC
CASSADGQGTYNEQFF
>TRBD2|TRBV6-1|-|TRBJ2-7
TGTGCCAGCAGTGAAAAAGGGGCGGGAGCCTACGAGCAGTACTTC
CASSEKGAGAYEQYF
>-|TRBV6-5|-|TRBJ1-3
TGTGCCAGCAGGACAGGACACTTCTCTGGAAACACCATATATTTT
CASRTGHFSGNTIYF
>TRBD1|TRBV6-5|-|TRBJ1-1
TGTGCCAGCAGTTCAACAGGGGTAACTGAAGCTTTCTTT
CASSSTGVTEAFF
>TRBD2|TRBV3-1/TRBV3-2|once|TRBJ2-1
TGTGCCAGCAGCCAAGATTTAGCGGGGAAGGGTGAGCAGTTCTTC
CASSQDLAGKGEQFF
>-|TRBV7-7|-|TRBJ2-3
TGTGCCAGCAGCTTAGGGCCAAGCACAGATACGCAGTATTTT
CASSLGPSTDTQYF
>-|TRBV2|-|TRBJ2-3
TGTGCCAGCACCGAGGGTCATACGCAGTATTTT
CASTEGHTQYF